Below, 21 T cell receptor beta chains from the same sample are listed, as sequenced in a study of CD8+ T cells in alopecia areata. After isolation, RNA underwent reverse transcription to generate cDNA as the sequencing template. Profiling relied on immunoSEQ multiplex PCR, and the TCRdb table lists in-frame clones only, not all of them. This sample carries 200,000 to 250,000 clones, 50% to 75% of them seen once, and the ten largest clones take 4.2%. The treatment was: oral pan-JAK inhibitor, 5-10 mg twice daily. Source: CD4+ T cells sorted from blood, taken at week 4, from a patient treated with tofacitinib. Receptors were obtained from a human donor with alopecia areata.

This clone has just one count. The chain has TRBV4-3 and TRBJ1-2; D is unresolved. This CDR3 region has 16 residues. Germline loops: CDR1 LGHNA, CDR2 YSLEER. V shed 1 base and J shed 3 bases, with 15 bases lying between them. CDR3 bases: TGCGCCAGCAGCCAAGTGGTACAGCGGAGGCACTATGGCTACACCTTC. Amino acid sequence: CASSQVVQRRHYGYTF.

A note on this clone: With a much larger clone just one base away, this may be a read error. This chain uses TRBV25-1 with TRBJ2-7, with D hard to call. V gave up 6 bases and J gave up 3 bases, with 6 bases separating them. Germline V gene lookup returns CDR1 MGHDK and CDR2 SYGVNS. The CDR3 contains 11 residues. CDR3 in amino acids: CASSRNYEQYF. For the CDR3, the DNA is TGTGCCAGCAGCAGGAACTACGAGCAGTACTTC.

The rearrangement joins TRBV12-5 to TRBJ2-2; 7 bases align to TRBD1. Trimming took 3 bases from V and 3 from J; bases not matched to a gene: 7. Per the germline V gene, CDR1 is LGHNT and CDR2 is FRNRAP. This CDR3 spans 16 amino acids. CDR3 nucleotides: TGTGCTAGTGGTTTCAGTAGGACAGGTTACACCGGGGAGCTGTTTTTT. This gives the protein CASGFSRTGYTGELFF.

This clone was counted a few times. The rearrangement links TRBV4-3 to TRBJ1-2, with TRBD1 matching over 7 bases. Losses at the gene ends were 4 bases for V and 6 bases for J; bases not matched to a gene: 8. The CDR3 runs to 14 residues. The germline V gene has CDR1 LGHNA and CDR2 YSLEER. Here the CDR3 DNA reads TGCGCCAGCAGCCGACACCGGGACAGCGATGGCTACACCTTC. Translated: CASSRHRDSDGYTF.

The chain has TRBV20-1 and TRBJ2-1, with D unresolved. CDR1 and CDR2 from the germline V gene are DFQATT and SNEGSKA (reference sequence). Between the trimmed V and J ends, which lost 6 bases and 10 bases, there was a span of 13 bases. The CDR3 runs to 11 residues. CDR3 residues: CSALGRPEQFF. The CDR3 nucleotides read TGCAGTGCCCTTGGCAGGCCGGAGCAGTTCTTC.

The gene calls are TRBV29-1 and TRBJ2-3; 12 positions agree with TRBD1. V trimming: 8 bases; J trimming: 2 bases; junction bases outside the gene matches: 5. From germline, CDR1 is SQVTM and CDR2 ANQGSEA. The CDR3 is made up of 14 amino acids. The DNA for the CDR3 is TGCAGCTGTCCGGGACAGGGGGCCACAGATACGCAGTATTTT. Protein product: CSCPGQGATDTQYF.

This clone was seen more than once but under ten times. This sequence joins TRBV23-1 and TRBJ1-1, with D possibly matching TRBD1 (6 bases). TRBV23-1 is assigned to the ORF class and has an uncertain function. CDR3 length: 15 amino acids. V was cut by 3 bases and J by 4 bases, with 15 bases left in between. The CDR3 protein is CASSQYQGGGTEAFF. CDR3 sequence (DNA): TGCGCCAGCAGTCAGTATCAGGGAGGGGGCACTGAAGCTTTCTTT.

The CDR3 is CASSSQGGGTDTQYF. DNA of the CDR3: TGTGCCAGCAGCTCCCAGGGGGGTGGCACAGATACGCAGTATTTT. The V gene is TRBV7-2, the J gene TRBJ2-3; tentatively, D is TRBD1 (7 bases). Trimming stripped 4 bases from V and 1 base from J, with 12 bases between. Germline V CDR1 and CDR2: SGHTA, FQGNSA. The CDR3 loop spans 15 amino acids.

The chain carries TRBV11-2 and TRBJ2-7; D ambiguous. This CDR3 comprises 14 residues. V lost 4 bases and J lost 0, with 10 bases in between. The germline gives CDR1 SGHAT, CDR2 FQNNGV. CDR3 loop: CASSSGRHSYEQYF. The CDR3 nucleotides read TGTGCCAGCAGCTCCGGACGGCACTCCTACGAGCAGTACTTC.

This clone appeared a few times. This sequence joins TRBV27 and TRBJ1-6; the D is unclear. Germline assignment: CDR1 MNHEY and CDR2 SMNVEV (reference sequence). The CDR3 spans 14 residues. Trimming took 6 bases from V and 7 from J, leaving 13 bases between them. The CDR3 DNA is TGTGCCAGCAGCCGAACAGCTACGAATTCACCCCTCCACTTT. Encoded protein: CASSRTATNSPLHF.

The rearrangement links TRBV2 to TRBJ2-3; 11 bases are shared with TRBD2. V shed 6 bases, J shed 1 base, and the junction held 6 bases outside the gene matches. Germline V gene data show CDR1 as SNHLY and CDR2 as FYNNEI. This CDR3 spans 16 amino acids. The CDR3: CASRKMTSGGTDTQYF. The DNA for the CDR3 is TGTGCCAGCAGGAAGATGACTAGCGGGGGCACAGATACGCAGTATTTT. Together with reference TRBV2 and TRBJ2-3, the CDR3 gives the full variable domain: EPEVTQTPSHQVTQMGQEVILRCVPISNHLYFYWYRQILGQKVEFLVSFYNNEISEKSEIFDDQFSVERPDGSNFTLKIRSTKLEDSAMYFCASRKMTSGGTDTQYFGPGTRLTVL.

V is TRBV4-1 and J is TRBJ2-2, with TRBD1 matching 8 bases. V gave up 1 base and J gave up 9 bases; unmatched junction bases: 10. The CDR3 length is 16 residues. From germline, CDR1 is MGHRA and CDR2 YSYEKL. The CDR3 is CASSQGGQGAVRELFF. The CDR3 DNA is TGCGCCAGCAGCCAAGGAGGCCAGGGGGCCGTCCGGGAGCTGTTTTTT.

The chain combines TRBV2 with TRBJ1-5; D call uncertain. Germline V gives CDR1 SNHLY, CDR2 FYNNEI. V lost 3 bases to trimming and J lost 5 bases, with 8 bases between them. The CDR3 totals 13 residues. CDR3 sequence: CASSDQADQPQHF. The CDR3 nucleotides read TGTGCCAGCAGTGATCAAGCGGATCAGCCCCAGCATTTT.

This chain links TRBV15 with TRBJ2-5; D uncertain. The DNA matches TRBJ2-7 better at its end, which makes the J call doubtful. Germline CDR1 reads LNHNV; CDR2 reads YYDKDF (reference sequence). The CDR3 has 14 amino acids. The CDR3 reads CATSRDRLSYEQYF. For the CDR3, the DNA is TGTGCCACCAGCAGAGATCGGCTGAGCTACGAGCAGTACTTC.

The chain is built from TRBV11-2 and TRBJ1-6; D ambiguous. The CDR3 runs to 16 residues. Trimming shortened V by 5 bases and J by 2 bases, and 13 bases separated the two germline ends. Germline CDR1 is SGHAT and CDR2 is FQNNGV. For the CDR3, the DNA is TGTGCCAGCAGCCCCTCGATGGGAGCCTATAATTCACCCCTCCACTTT. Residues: CASSPSMGAYNSPLHF.

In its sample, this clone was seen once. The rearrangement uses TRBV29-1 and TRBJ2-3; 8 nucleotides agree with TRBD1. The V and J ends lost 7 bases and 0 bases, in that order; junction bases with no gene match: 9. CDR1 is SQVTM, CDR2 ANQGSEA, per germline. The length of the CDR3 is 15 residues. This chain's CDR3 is CSEVRQGLSTDTQYF. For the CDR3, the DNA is TGCAGCGAAGTTAGACAGGGGCTCAGCACAGATACGCAGTATTTT.

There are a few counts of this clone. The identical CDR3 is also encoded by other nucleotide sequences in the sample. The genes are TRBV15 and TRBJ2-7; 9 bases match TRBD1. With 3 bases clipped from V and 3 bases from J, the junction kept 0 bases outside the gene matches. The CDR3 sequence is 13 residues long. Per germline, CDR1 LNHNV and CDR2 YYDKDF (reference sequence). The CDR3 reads CATSRDRGYEQYF. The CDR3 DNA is TGTGCCACCAGCAGGGACAGGGGCTACGAGCAGTACTTC.

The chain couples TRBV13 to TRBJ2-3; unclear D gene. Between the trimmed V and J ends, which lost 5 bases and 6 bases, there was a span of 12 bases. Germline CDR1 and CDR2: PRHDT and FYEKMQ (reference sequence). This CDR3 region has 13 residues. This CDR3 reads CASSQTTWDTQYF. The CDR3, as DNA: TGTGCCAGCAGCCAGACCACATGGGATACGCAGTATTTT.

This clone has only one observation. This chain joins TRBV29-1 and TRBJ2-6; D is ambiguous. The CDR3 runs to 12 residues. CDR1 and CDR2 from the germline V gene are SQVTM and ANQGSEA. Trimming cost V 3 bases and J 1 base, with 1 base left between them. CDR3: CSVDSGANVLTF. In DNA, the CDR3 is TGCAGCGTTGATTCTGGGGCCAACGTCCTGACTTTC.

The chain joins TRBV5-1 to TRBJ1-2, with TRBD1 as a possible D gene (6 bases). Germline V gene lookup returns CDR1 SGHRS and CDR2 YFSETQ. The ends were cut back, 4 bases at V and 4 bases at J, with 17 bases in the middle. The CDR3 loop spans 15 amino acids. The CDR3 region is CASSPSPGAPYGYTF. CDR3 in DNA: TGCGCCAGCAGCCCGAGTCCAGGGGCCCCCTATGGCTACACCTTC.

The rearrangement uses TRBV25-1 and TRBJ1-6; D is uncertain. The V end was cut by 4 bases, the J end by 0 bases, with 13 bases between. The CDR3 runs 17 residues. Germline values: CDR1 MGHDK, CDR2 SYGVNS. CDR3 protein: CASSGGSRSSYNSPLHF. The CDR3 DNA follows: TGTGCCAGCAGTGGAGGGTCAAGGAGCTCCTATAATTCACCCCTCCACTTT. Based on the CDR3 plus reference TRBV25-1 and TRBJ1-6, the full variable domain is EADIYQTPRYLVIGTGKKITLECSQTMGHDKMYWYQQDPGMELHLIHYSYGVNSTEKGDLSSESTVSRIRTEHFPLTLESARPSHTSQYLCASSGGSRSSYNSPLHFGNGTRLTVT.